This T cell receptor (beta chain) was captured in a study of blood T cell repertoires in COVID-19. At the level of the study: COVID-19 samples, acute and convalescent, were from the United States, Italy and Spain.

Enrollees, about 18 to 89 years old, lived in some 24 US areas. Which cohort a participant joined came from the clinical history participants gave. Two consecutive negative NP/OP PCR tests, clearance, or resolved symptoms defined Cohort 3 recovery. Profiled with immunoSEQ multiplex PCR; TCRdb holds only in-frame clones, not every one. The sample lists hundreds of thousands of clones, 86% occurring once. J was trimmed by 5 bases and V by 5 bases; bases with no gene match: 8. CDR1 SGDLS and CDR2 YYNGEE come from the germline V gene. The CDR3 spans 15 residues. This receptor was obtained from a woman aged 45-59 years who had recovered from COVID-19. The sample comprised PBMCs or T cells enriched from blood (not recorded which). This chain connects TRBV9 to TRBJ2-7; 12 nucleotides match TRBD2. The CDR3 here is CASSVTSGSANEQYF. The CDR3 DNA follows: TGTGCCAGCAGTGTGACTAGCGGGAGTGCGAACGAGCAGTACTTC.